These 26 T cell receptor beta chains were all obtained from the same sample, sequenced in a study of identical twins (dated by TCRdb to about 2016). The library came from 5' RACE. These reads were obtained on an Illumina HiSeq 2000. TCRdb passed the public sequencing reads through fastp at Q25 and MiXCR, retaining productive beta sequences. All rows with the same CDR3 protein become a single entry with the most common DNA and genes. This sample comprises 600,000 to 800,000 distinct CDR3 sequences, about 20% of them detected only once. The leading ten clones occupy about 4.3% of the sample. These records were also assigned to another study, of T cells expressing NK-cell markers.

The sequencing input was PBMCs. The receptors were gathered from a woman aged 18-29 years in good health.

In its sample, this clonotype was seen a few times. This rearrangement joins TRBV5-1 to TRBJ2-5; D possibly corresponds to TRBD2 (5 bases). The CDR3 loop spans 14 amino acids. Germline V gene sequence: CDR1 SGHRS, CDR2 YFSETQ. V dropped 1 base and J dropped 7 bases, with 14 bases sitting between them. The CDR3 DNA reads TGCGCCAGCAGCTTGCGGGGATCCGCAGGGACCCAGTACTTC. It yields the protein CASSLRGSAGTQYF.

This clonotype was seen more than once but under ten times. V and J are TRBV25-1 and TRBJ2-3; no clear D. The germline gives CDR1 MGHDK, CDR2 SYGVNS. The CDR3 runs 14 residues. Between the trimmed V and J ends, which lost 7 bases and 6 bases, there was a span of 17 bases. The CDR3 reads CASTGSSIWDTQYF. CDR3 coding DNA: TGTGCCAGCACCGGCTCATCCATATGGGATACGCAGTATTTT.

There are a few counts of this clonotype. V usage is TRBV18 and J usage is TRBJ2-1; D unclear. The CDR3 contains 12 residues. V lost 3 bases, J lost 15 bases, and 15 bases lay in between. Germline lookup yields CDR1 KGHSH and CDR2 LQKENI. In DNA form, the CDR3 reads TGTGCCAGCTCACCCCCGGTGGGGTATCGGTTCTTC. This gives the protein CASSPPVGYRFF.

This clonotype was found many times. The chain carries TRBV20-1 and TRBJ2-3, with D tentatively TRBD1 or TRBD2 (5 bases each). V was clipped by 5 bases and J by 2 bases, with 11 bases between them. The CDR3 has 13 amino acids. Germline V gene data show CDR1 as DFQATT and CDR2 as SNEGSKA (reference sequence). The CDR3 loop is CSARDPFTDTQYF. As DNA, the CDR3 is TGCAGTGCTCGGGACCCCTTCACAGATACGCAGTATTTT.

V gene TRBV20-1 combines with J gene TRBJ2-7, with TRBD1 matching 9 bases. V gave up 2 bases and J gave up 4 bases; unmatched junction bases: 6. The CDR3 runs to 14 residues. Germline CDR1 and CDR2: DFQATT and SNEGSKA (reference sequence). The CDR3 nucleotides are TGCAGTGCTAGACAGACAGGGGGGTCGTACGAGCAGTACTTC. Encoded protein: CSARQTGGSYEQYF.

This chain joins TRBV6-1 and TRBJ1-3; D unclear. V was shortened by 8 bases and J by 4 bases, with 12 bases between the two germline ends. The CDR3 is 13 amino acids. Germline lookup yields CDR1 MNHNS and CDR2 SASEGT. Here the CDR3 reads CASGFGVGNTIYF. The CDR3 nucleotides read TGTGCCAGCGGATTTGGGGTGGGAAACACCATATATTTT.

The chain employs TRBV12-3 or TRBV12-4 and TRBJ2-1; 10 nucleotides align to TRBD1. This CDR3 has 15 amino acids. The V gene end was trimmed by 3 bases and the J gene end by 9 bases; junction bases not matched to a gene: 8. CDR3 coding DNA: TGTGCCAGCAGTTTCTCTTGGGACAGGGGTCTTGAGCAGTTCTTC. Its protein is CASSFSWDRGLEQFF.

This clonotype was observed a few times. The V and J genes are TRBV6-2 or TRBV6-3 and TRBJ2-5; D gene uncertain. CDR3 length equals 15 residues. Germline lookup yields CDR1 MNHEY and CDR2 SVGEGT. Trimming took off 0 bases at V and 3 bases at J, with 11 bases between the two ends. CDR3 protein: CASSYSIRAEETQYF. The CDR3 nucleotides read TGTGCCAGCAGTTACTCGATCCGCGCGGAAGAGACCCAGTACTTC.

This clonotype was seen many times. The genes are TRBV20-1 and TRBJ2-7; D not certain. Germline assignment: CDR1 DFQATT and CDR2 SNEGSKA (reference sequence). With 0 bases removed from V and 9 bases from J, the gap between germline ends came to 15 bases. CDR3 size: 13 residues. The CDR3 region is CSARDPGLSRQYF. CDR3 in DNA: TGCAGTGCTAGAGATCCAGGTCTTTCACGGCAGTACTTC.

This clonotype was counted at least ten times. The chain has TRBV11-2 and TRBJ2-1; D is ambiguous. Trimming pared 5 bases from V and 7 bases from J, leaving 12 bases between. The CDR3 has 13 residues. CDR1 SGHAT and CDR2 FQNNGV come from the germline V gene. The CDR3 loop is CASSPTGWNEQFF. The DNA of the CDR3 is TGTGCCAGCAGCCCGACGGGTTGGAATGAGCAGTTCTTC.

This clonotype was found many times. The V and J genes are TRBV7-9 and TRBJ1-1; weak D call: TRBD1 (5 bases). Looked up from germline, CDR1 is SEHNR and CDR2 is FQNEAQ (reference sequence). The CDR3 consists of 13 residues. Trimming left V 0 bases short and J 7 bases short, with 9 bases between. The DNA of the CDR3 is TGTGCCAGCAGCTTAGCGGGGGAGGGTGAAGCTTTCTTT. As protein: CASSLAGEGEAFF.

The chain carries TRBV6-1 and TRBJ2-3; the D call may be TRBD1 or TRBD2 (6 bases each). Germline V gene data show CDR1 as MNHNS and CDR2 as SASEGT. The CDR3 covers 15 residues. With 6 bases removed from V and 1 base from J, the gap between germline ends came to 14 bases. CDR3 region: CASRQRGQGTDTQYF. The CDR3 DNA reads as TGTGCCAGCAGGCAACGGGGGCAGGGCACAGATACGCAGTATTTT.

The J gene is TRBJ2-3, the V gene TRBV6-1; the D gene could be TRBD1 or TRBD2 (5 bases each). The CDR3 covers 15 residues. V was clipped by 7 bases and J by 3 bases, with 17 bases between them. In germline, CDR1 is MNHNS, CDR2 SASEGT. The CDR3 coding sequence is TGTGCCAGCAACCCCGAGGGGACCGGAACAGATACGCAGTATTTT. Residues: CASNPEGTGTDTQYF.

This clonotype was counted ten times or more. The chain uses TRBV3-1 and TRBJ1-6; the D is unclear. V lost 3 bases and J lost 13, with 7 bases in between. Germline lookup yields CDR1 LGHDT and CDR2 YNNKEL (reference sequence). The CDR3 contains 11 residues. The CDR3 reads CASSHGFPLHF. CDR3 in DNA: TGTGCCAGCAGCCATGGGTTCCCCCTCCACTTT.

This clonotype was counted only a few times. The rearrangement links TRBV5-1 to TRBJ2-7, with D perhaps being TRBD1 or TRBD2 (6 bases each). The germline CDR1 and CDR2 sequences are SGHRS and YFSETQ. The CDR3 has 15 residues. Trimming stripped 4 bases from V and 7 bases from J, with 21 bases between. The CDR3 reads CASSPLGGAIREQYF. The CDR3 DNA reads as TGCGCCAGCAGCCCCCTCGGGGGCGCCATAAGGGAGCAGTACTTC.

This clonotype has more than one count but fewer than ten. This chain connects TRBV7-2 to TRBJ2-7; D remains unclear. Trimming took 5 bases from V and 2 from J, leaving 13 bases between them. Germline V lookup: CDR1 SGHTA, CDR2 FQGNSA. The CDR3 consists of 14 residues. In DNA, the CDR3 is TGTGCCAGCAGCCCCTTCGGTAGGACCTACGAGCAGTACTTC. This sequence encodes CASSPFGRTYEQYF. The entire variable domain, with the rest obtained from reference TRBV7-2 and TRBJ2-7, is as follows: GAGVSQSPSNKVTEKGKDVELRCDPISGHTALYWYRQSLGQGLEFLIYFQGNSAPDKSGLPSDRFSAERTGGSVSTLTIQRTQQEDSAVYLCASSPFGRTYEQYFGPGTRLTVT.

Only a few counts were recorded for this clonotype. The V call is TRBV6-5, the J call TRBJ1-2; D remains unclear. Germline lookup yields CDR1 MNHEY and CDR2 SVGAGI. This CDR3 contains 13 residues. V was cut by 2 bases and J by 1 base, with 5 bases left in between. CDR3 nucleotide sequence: TGTGCCAGCAGTTACGGGTTTAACTATGGCTACACCTTC. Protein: CASSYGFNYGYTF.

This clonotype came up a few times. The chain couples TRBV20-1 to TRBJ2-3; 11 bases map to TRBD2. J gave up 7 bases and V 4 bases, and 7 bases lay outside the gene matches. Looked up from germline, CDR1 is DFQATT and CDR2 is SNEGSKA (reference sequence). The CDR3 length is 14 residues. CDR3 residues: CSATLAGGSHTQYF. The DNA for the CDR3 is TGCAGTGCTACGCTAGCGGGAGGCTCCCATACGCAGTATTTT.

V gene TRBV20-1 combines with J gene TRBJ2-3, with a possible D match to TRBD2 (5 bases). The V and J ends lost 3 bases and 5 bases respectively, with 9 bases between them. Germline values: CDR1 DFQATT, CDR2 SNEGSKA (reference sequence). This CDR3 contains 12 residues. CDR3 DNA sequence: TGCAGTGCTAGGAGCCGGGGAGATACGCAGTATTTT. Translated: CSARSRGDTQYF.

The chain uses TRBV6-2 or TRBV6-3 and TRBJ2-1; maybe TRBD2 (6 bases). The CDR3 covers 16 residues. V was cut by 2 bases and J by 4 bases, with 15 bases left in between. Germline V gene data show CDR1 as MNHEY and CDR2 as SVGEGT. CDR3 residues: CASSYPGASVYNEQFF. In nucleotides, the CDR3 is TGTGCCAGCAGTTACCCGGGAGCTAGCGTATACAATGAGCAGTTCTTC.

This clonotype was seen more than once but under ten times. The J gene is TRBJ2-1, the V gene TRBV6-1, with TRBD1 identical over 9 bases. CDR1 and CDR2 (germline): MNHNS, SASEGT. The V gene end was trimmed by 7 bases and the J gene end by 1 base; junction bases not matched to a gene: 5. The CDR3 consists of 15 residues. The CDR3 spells CASNTGTGSYNEQFF. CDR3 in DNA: TGTGCCAGCAACACCGGGACAGGGTCCTACAATGAGCAGTTCTTC.

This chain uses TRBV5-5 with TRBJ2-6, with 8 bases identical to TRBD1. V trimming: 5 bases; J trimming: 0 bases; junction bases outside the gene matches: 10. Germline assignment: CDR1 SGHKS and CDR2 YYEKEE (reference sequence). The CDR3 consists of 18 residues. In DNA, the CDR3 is TGTGCCAGCAGGAAACAGGGGGGCACTGTCTCTGGGGCCAACGTCCTGACTTTC. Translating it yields CASRKQGGTVSGANVLTF.

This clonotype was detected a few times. In nucleotides, the CDR3 is TGTGCCAGCAGCTTAGCGCTAGAGGAGGGCTACGAGCAGTACTTC. This encodes CASSLALEEGYEQYF. The chain employs TRBV7-2 and TRBJ2-7; weak D call: TRBD2 (6 bases). V was trimmed by 0 bases and J by 3 bases, leaving 12 bases between them. This CDR3 has 15 residues. Germline V gives CDR1 SGHTA, CDR2 FQGNSA.

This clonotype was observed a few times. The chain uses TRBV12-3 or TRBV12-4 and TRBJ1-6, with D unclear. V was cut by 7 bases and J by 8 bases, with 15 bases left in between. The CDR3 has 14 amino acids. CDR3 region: CASNLGRRDSPLHF. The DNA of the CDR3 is TGTGCCAGCAACTTGGGAAGGAGGGATTCACCCCTCCACTTT.

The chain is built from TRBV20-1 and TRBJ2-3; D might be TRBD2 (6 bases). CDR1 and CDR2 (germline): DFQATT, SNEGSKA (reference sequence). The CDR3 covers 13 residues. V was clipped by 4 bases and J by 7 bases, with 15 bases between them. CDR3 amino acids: CSATQEAGNTQYF. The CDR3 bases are TGCAGTGCTACCCAAGAGGCGGGGAATACGCAGTATTTT.

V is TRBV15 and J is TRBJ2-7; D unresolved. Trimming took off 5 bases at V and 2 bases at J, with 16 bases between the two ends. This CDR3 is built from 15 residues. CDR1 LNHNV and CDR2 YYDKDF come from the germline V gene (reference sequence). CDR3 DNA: TGTGCCACCAGCCCCCCAAGGGCCACCACCTACGAGCAGTACTTC. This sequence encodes CATSPPRATTYEQYF.